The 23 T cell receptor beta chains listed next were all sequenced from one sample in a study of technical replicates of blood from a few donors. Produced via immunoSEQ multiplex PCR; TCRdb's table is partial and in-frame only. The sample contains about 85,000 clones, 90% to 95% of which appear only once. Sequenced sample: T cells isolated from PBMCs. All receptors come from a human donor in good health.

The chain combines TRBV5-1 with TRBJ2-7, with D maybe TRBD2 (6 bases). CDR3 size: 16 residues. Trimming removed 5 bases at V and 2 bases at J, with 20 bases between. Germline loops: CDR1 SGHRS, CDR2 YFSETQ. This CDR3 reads CASSPGGSATTYEQYF. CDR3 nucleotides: TGCGCCAGCAGTCCTGGGGGGTCCGCAACAACCTACGAGCAGTACTTC.

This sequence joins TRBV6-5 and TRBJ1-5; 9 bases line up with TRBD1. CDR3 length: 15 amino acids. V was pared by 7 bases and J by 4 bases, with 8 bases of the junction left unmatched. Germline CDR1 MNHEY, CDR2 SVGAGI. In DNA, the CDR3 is TGTGCCAGCACTGATCGACAGGGGGGGAATCAGCCCCAGCATTTT. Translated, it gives CASTDRQGGNQPQHF.

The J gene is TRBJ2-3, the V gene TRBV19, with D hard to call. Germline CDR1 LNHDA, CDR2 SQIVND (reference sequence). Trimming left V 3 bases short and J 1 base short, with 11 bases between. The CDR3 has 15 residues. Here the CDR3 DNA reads TGTGCCAGTAGTATTCGAAGCGAGGGCACAGATACGCAGTATTTT. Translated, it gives CASSIRSEGTDTQYF.

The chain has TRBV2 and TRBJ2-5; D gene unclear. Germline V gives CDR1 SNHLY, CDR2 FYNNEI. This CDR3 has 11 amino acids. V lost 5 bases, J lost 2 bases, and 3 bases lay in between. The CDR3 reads CASSPQETQYF. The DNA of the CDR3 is TGTGCCAGCAGTCCTCAAGAGACCCAGTACTTC.

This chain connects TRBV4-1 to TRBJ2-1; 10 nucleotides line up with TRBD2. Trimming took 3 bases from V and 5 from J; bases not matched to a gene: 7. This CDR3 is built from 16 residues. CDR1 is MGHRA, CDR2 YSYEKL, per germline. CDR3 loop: CASSHRGTSANNEQFF. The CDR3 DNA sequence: TGCGCCAGCAGCCACCGCGGGACTAGCGCAAACAATGAGCAGTTCTTC.

The CDR3 DNA sequence: TGTGCCTGGAGTGTACTACGACTAGCGGGGGGGCGCAATGAGCAGTTCTTC. It translates to CAWSVLRLAGGRNEQFF. This chain joins TRBV30 and TRBJ2-1; TRBD2 matches 14 bases. This CDR3 contains 17 residues. Trimming at V came to 0 bases and at J to 6 bases, leaving 7 bases not matched to a gene. Germline lookup yields CDR1 GTSNPN and CDR2 SVGIG (reference sequence).

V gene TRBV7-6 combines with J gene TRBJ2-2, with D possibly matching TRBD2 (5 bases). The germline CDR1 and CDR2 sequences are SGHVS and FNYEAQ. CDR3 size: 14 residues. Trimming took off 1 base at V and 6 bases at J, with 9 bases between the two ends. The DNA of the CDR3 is TGTGCCAGCAGCTTAGGATGGGGAGCCGGGGAGCTGTTTTTT. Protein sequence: CASSLGWGAGELFF.

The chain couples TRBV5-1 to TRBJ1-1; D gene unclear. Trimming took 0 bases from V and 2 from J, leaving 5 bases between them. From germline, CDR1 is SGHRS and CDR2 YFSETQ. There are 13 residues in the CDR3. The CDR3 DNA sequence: TGCGCCAGCAGCTTGGCAATCAACACTGAAGCTTTCTTT. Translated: CASSLAINTEAFF. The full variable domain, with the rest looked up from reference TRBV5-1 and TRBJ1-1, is KAGVTQTPRYLIKTRGQQVTLSCSPISGHRSVSWYQQTPGQGLQFLFEYFSETQRNKGNFPGRFSGRQFSNSRSEMNVSTLELGDSALYLCASSLAINTEAFFGQGTRLTVV.

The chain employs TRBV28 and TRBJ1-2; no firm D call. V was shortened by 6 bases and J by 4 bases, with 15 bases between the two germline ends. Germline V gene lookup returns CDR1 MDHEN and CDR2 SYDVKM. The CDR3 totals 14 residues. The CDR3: CASSLHSGAYGYTF. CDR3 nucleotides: TGTGCCAGCAGCCTCCATTCAGGCGCCTATGGCTACACCTTC.

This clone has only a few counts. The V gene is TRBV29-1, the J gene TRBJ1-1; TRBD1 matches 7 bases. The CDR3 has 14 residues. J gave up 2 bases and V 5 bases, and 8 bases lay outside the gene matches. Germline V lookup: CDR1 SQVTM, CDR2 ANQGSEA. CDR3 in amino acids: CSVRRDRQNTEAFF. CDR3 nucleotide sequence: TGCAGCGTTCGCCGGGACAGACAAAACACTGAAGCTTTCTTT.

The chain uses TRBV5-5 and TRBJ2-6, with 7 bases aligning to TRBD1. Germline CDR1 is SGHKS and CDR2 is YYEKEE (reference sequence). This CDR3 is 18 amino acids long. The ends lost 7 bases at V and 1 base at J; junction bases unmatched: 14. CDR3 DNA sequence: TGTGCCAGCGGAACGGACAGGTTAGAGCCATCTGGGGCCAACGTCCTGACTTTC. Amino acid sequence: CASGTDRLEPSGANVLTF.

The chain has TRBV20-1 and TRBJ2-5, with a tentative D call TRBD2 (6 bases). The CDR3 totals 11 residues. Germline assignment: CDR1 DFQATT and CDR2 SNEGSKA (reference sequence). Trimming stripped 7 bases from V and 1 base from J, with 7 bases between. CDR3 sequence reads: CSGSGQETQYF. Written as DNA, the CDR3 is TGCAGTGGTAGCGGCCAAGAGACCCAGTACTTC.

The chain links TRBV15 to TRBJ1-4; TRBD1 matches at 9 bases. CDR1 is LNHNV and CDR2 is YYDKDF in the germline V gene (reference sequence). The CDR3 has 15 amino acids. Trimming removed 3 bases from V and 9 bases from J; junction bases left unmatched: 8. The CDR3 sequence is CATSRIQGAGKKLFF. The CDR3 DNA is TGTGCCACCAGCAGGATACAGGGGGCAGGGAAAAAACTGTTTTTT.

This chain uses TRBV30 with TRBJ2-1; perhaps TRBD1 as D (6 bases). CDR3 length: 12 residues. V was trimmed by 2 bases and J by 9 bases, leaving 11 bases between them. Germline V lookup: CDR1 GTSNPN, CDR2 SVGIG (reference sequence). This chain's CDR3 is CAWSQGPLEQFF. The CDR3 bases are TGTGCCTGGAGTCAGGGGCCGCTTGAGCAGTTCTTC.

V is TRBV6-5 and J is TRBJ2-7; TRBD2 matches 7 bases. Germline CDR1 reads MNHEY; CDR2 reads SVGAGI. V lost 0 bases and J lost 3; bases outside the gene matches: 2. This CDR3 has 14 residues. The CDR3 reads CASSYSGGVYEQYF. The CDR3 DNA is TGTGCCAGCAGTTACTCGGGAGGGGTCTACGAGCAGTACTTC.

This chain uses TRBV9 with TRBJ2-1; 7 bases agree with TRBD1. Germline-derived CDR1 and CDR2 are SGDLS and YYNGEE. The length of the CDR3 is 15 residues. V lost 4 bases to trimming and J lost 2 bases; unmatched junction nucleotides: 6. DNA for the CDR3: TGTGCCAGCAGCCTGGGGCAGGGGGCCTACAATGAGCAGTTCTTC. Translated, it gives CASSLGQGAYNEQFF.

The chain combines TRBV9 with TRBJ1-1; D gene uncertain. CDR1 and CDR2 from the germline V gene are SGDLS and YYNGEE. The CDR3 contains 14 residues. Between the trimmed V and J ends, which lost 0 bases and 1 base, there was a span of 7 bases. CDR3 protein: CASSVVVGNTEAFF. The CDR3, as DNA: TGTGCCAGCAGCGTAGTGGTCGGGAACACTGAAGCTTTCTTT.

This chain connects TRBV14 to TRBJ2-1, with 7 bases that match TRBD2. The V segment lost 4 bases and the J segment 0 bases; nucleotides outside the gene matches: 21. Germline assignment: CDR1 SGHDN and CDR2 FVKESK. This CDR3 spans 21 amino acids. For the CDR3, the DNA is TGTGCCAGCAGCCGCCGGGTGATTGGCGGGAGTTCTTGGAGCTCCTACAATGAGCAGTTCTTC. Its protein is CASSRRVIGGSSWSSYNEQFF. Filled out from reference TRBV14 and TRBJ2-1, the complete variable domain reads EAGVTQFPSHSVIEKGQTVTLRCDPISGHDNLYWYRRVMGKEIKFLLHFVKESKQDESGMPNNRFLAERTGGTYSTLKVQPAELEDSGVYFCASSRRVIGGSSWSSYNEQFFGPGTRLTVL.

In DNA form, the CDR3 reads TGTGCCAGCAGTGAGGGCGGGGGGGCCATCCATGAGCAGTTCTTC. As protein: CASSEGGGAIHEQFF. The gene calls are TRBV6-4 and TRBJ2-1; 9 bases align to TRBD2. The CDR3 sequence is 15 residues long. CDR1 and CDR2 from the germline V gene are MRHNA and SNTAGT. The V and J ends lost 3 bases and 8 bases, in that order; junction bases with no gene match: 8.

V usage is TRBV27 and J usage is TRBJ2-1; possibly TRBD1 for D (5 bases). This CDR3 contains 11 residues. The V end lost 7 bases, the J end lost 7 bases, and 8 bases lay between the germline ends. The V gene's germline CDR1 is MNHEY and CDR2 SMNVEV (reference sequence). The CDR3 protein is CASTQGNEQFF. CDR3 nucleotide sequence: TGTGCCAGCACGCAGGGAAATGAGCAGTTCTTC.

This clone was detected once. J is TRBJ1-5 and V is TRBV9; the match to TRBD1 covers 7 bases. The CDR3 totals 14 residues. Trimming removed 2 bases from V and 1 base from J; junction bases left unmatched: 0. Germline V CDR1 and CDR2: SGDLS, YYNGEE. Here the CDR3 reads CASSVGQSNQPQHF. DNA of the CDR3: TGTGCCAGCAGCGTGGGACAGAGCAATCAGCCCCAGCATTTT.

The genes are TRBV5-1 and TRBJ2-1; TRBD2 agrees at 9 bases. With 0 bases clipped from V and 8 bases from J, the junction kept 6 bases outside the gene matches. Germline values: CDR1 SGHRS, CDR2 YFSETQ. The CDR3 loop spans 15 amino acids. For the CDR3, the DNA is TGCGCCAGCAGCTTGGGACTAGCGGAAATGGATGAGCAGTTCTTC. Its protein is CASSLGLAEMDEQFF.

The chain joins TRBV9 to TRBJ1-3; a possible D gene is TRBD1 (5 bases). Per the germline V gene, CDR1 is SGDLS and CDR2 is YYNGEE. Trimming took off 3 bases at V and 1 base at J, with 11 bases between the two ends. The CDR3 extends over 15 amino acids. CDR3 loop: CASSETQGSGNTIYF. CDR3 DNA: TGTGCCAGCAGCGAAACCCAGGGTTCTGGAAACACCATATATTTT.